The T cell receptor (beta chain) under discussion was sequenced for a study of human T cells and chemical hapten exposure. Looking at the study overall: TCR yields differed between samples (mainly from small differences in pooled library volume).

Study-wide findings and caveats: With regard to DPC sensitization, TCRs above 1 in 1000 frequency did not change. Alopecia affecting every donor means their immune response may not match healthy people's.

One entry per CDR3 protein, called by TCRdb with MiXCR from the RACE reads. The table records more than 85,000 distinct CDR3 sequences, more than 7% of them present only once. This clonotype has at least ten counts. Its antigen remains unidentified. Per the germline V gene, CDR1 is LGHDT and CDR2 is YNNKEL (reference sequence). The CDR3 totals 16 residues. Trimming took 3 bases from V and 5 from J; bases not matched to a gene: 9. Time point indicated: patch test 2, 6 weeks after DPC sensitization. Regarding treatment: therapeutic diphenylcyclopropenone sensitization with weekly scalp DPC. It was unfractionated whole blood from which total RNA was extracted.

This specimen consisted of whole blood, obtained in connection with sensitization to the hapten diphenylcyclopropenone (DPC). The sequence was collected from a woman aged 40-49 years with alopecia areata. Some clones in this sample may be carry-over from other donors' samples. The chain employs TRBV3-1 and TRBJ2-5; 10 bases are a match to TRBD2. The CDR3 DNA reads TGTGCCAGCAGCCAGGGACTAGCGTTCTCGGGGGAGACCCAGTACTTC. It translates to CASSQGLAFSGETQYF.